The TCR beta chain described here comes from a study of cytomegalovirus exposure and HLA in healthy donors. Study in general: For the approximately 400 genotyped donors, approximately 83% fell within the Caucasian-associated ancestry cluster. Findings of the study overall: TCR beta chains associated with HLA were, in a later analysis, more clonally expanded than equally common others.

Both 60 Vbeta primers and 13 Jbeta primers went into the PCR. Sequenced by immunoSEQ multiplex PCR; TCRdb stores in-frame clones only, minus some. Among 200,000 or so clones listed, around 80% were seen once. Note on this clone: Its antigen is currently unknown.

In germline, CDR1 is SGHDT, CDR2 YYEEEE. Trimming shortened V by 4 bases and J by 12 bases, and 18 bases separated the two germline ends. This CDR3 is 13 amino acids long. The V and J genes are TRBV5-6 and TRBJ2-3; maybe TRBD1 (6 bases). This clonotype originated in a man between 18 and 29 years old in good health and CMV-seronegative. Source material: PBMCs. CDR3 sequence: CASSPGQFVPQYF. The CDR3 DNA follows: TGTGCCAGCAGCCCTGGACAGTTTGTTCCCCAGTATTTT.